One sample yielded the 9 T cell receptor beta chains listed below, sequenced in a study of T cells in Graves' hyperthyroidism and ophthalmopathy. TCR beta CDR3 regions were amplified from RNA transcripts. The HTBI primer set drove a first-round RT-PCR of the TCR CDR3. Each CDR3 protein gets one entry after TCRdb re-called the multiplex PCR reads with MiXCR. The table includes 280,000 or so distinct CDR3 sequences, 15% detected once. The source material was blood. The receptors originated from a woman in her forties or fifties with Graves' hyperthyroidism that later progressed to Graves' ophthalmopathy.

This sequence joins TRBV18 and TRBJ2-7; 10 nucleotides line up with TRBD2. CDR3 length: 15 amino acids. Unmatched junction bases numbered 4, after V lost 1 base and J lost 4 bases. Germline V gene lookup returns CDR1 KGHSH and CDR2 LQKENI. Written as DNA, the CDR3 is TGTGCCAGCTCACCACTGGGGACTAGCGAATACGAGCAGTACTTC. Translation gives CASSPLGTSEYEQYF. Drawing the rest from reference TRBV18 and TRBJ2-7, the complete variable domain is NAGVMQNPRHLVRRRGQEARLRCSPMKGHSHVYWYRQLPEEGLKFMVYLQKENIIDESGMPKERFSAEFPKEGPSILRIQQVVRGDSAAYFCASSPLGTSEYEQYFGPGTRLTVT.

This clonotype was detected ten times or more. The rearrangement uses TRBV7-9 and TRBJ2-4; TRBD1 matches at 8 bases. The J segment lost 1 base and the V segment lost 5 bases, leaving 7 bases of the junction unmatched. Germline V gene data show CDR1 as SEHNR and CDR2 as FQNEAQ (reference sequence). This CDR3 has 16 residues. The CDR3 protein is CASSHPRTGAKNIQYF. The CDR3 bases are TGTGCCAGCAGCCACCCCCGGACAGGGGCCAAAAACATTCAGTACTTC.

Only a few counts were recorded for this clonotype. The chain joins TRBV2 to TRBJ1-3; 8 bases fit TRBD1. V gave up 0 bases and J gave up 11 bases; unmatched junction bases: 3. CDR3 length: 13 residues. Germline-derived CDR1 and CDR2 are SNHLY and FYNNEI. CDR3 amino acids: CASSEAGQGPIYF. As DNA, the CDR3 is TGTGCCAGCAGTGAAGCCGGACAGGGCCCCATATATTTT.

This clonotype appeared many times. This chain connects TRBV5-1 to TRBJ2-1; D ambiguous. Germline V gene lookup returns CDR1 SGHRS and CDR2 YFSETQ. Trimming left V 0 bases short and J 9 bases short, with 4 bases between. CDR3 length: 11 amino acids. CDR3 amino acids: CASSLDSEQFF. DNA of the CDR3: TGCGCCAGCAGCTTGGATAGTGAGCAGTTCTTC.

This clonotype came up many times. The rearrangement links TRBV18 to TRBJ2-5; D not resolved. There are 14 residues in the CDR3. The ends were cut back, 2 bases at V and 4 bases at J, with 11 bases in the middle. Germline assignment: CDR1 KGHSH and CDR2 LQKENI. The chain's CDR3 is CASSPADPRETQYF. The CDR3 DNA follows: TGTGCCAGCTCACCAGCCGACCCGCGAGAGACCCAGTACTTC.

Ten or more counts support this clonotype. The rearrangement links TRBV3-1 to TRBJ1-4; D gene unclear. The ends were cut back, 0 bases at V and 0 bases at J, with 11 bases in the middle. The V gene's germline CDR1 is LGHDT and CDR2 YNNKEL (reference sequence). The CDR3 is 17 amino acids. The chain's CDR3 is CASSQDLWEATNEKLFF. DNA of the CDR3: TGTGCCAGCAGCCAAGATCTGTGGGAGGCAACTAATGAAAAACTGTTTTTT.

This rearrangement joins TRBV5-6 to TRBJ2-3, with 10 positions matching TRBD2. The CDR3 covers 19 residues. The V gene end was trimmed by 0 bases and the J gene end by 12 bases; junction bases not matched to a gene: 22. Germline lookup yields CDR1 SGHDT and CDR2 YYEEEE. The CDR3: CASSLAKGLAGEGPYSQYF. The CDR3 nucleotides are TGTGCCAGCAGCTTGGCCAAAGGGCTAGCGGGAGAAGGGCCATATTCTCAGTATTTT.

The sample holds many counts of this clonotype. V and J are TRBV2 and TRBJ2-5; D possibly corresponds to TRBD2 (5 bases). Germline lookup yields CDR1 SNHLY and CDR2 FYNNEI. The CDR3 totals 12 residues. V lost 7 bases to trimming and J lost 1 base, with 7 bases between them. The CDR3 sequence is CASISVQETQYF. In DNA, the CDR3 is TGTGCCAGCATTAGCGTCCAAGAGACCCAGTACTTC. The complete variable domain, with remaining parts taken from reference TRBV2 and TRBJ2-5, reads EPEVTQTPSHQVTQMGQEVILRCVPISNHLYFYWYRQILGQKVEFLVSFYNNEISEKSEIFDDQFSVERPDGSNFTLKIRSTKLEDSAMYFCASISVQETQYFGPGTRLLVL.

This clonotype has ten or more counts. The V and J genes are TRBV20-1 and TRBJ1-2, with TRBD1 matching 10 bases. The CDR3 loop spans 12 amino acids. The V gene's germline CDR1 is DFQATT and CDR2 SNEGSKA (reference sequence). Germline trimming cut 6 bases from V and 6 bases from J; bases unmatched to any gene: 4. The DNA of the CDR3 is TGCAGTGCCTACGGACAGGGGGATGGCTACACCTTC. Its translation: CSAYGQGDGYTF.